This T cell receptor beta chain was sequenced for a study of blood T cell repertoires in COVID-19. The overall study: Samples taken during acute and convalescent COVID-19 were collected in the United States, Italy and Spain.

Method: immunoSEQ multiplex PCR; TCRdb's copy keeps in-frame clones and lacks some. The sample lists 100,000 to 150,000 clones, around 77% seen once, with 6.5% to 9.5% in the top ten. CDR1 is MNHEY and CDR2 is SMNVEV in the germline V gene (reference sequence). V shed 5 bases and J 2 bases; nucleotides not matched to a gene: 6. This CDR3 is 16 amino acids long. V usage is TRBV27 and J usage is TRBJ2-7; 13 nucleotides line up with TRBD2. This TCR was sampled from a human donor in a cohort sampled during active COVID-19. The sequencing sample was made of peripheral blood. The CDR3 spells CASSPPGLAGAYEQYF. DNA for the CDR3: TGTGCCAGCAGTCCTCCCGGACTAGCGGGGGCCTACGAGCAGTACTTC.